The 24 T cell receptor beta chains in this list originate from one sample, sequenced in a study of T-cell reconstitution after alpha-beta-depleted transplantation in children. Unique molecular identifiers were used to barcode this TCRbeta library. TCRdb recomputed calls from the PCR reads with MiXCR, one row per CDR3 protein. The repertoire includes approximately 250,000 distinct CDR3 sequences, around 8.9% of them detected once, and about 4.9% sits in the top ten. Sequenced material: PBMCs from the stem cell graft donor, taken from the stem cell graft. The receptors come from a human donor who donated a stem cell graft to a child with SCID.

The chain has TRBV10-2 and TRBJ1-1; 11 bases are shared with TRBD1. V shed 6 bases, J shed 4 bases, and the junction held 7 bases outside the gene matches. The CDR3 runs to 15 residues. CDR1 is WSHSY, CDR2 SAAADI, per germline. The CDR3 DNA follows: TGCGCCAGCAGCCGTACCGGGACAGGGGGCACTGAAGCTTTCTTT. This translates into CASSRTGTGGTEAFF.

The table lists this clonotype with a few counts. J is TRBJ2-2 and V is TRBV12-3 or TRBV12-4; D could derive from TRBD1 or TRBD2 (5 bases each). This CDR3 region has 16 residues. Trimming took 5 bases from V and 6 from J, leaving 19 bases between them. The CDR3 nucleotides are TGTGCCAGCAGTCCTACCATCGGGGCTGGGTCCGGGGAGCTGTTTTTT. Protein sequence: CASSPTIGAGSGELFF.

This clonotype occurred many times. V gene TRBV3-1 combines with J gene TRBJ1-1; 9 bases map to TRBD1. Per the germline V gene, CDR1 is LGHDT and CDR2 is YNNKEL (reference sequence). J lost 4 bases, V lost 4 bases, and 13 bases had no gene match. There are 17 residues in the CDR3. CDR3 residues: CASSPVPGQGRGTEAFF. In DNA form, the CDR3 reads TGTGCCAGCAGCCCCGTCCCGGGACAGGGACGGGGCACTGAAGCTTTCTTT.

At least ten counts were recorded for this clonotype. The CDR3 protein is CASSQLAVNTGELFF. The CDR3 nucleotides read TGTGCCAGCAGCCAACTAGCGGTGAACACCGGGGAGCTGTTTTTT. The chain recombines TRBV2 with TRBJ2-2; 8 bases are shared with TRBD2. CDR1 is SNHLY and CDR2 is FYNNEI in the germline V gene. The V and J ends lost 6 bases and 1 base, in that order; junction bases with no gene match: 4. The CDR3 spans 15 residues.

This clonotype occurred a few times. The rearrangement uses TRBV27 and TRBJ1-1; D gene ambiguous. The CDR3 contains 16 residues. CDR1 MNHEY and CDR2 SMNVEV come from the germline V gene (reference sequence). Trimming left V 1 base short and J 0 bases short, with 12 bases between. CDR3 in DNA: TGTGCCAGCAGTTTATTAGCGAGGAACATGAACACTGAAGCTTTCTTT. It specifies CASSLLARNMNTEAFF.

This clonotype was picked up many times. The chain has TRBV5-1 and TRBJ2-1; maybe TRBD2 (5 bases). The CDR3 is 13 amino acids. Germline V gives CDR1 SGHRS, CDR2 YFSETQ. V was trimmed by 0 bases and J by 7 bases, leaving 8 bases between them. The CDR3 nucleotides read TGCGCCAGCAGCTTGGGCGGGCAGAATGAGCAGTTCTTC. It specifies CASSLGGQNEQFF.

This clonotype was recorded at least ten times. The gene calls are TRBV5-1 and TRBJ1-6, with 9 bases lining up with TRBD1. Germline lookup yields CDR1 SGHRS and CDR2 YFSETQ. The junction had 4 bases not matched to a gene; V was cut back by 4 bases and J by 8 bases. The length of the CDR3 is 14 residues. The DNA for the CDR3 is TGCGCCAGCAGCGCCGGGACAGGGTATTCACCCCTCCACTTT. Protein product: CASSAGTGYSPLHF.

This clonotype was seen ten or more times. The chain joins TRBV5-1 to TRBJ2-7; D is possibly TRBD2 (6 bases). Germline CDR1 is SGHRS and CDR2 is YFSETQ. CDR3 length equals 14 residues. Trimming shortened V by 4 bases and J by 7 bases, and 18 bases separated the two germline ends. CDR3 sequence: CASSDGGLRGEQYF. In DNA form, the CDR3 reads TGCGCCAGCAGCGACGGGGGACTGCGGGGTGAGCAGTACTTC.

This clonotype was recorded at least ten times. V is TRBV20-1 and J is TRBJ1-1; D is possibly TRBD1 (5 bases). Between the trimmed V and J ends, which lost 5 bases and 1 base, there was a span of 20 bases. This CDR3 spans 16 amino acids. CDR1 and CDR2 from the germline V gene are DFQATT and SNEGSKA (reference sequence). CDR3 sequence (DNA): TGCAGTGCTGCCGACAGTGGGAGTAAACCGAACACTGAAGCTTTCTTT. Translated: CSAADSGSKPNTEAFF.

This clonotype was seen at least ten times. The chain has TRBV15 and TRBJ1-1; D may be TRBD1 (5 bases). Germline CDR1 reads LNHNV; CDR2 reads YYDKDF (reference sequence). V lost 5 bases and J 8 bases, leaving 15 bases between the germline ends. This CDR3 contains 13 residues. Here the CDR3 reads CATSGQDFAEAFF. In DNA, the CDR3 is TGTGCCACCAGCGGACAAGATTTTGCCGAAGCTTTCTTT.

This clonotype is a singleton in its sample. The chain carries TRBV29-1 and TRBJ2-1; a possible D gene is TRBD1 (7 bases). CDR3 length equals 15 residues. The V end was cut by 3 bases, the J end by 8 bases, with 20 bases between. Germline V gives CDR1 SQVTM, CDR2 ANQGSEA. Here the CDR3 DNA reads TGCAGCGTTGAGGAGGGGGCAGGGGGTGGGGATGAGCAGTTCTTC. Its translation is CSVEEGAGGGDEQFF.

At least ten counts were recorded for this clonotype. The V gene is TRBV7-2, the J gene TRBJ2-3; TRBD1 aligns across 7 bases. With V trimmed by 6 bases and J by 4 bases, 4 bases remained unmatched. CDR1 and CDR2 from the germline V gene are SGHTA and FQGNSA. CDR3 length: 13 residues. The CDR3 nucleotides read TGTGCCAGCAGGAAAGGGGGCGCAGATACGCAGTATTTT. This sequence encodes CASRKGGADTQYF.

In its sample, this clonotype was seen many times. The CDR3 here is CASSLFPPPGVQETQYF. CDR3 DNA sequence: TGCGCCAGCAGCTTATTTCCTCCCCCAGGGGTCCAAGAGACCCAGTACTTC. The chain links TRBV5-1 to TRBJ2-5, with a weak D call TRBD1 (6 bases). Germline CDR1 SGHRS, CDR2 YFSETQ. V lost 2 bases to trimming and J lost 1 base, with 18 bases between them. The CDR3 spans 17 residues.

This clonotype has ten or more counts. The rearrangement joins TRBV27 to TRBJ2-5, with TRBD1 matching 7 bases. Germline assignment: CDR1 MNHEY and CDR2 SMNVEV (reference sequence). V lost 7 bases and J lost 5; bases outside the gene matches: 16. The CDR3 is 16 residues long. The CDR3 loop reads CASKRSFDRVGETQYF. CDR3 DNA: TGTGCCAGCAAGAGGTCATTTGACAGGGTCGGGGAGACCCAGTACTTC.

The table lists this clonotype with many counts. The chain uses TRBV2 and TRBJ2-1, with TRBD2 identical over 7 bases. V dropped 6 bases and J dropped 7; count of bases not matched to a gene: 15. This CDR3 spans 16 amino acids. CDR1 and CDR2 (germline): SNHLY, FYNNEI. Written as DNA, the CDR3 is TGTGCCAGCAGCCACCCAGGACTAGTAGAGAATAATGAGCAGTTCTTC. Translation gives CASSHPGLVENNEQFF.

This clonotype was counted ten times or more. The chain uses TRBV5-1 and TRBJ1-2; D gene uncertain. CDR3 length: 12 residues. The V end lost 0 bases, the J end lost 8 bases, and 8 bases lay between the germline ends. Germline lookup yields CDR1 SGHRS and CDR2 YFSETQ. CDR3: CASSLDRRGYTF. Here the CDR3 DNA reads TGCGCCAGCAGCTTGGACAGAAGGGGCTACACCTTC.

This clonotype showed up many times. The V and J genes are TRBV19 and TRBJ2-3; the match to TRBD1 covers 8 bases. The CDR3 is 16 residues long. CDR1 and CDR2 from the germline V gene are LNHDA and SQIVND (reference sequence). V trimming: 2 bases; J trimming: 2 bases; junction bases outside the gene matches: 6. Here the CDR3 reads CASSIPRTGYTDTQYF. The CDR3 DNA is TGTGCCAGTAGTATACCCCGGACAGGGTACACAGATACGCAGTATTTT.

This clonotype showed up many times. CDR3 amino acids: CASSIPGGVGGYTF. CDR3 bases: TGTGCCAGCAGCATCCCCGGGGGGGTAGGCGGCTACACCTTC. The chain uses TRBV7-2 and TRBJ1-2; the D gene is possibly TRBD1 (5 bases). The CDR3 loop spans 14 amino acids. Germline V gene lookup returns CDR1 SGHTA and CDR2 FQGNSA. V dropped 5 bases and J dropped 8 bases, with 18 bases sitting between them.

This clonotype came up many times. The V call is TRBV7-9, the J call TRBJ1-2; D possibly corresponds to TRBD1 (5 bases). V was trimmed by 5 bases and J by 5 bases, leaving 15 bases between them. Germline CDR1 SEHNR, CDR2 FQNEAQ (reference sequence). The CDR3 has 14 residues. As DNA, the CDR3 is TGTGCCAGCAGCCGGACGGGGGGGGTTTATGGCTACACCTTC. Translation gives CASSRTGGVYGYTF.

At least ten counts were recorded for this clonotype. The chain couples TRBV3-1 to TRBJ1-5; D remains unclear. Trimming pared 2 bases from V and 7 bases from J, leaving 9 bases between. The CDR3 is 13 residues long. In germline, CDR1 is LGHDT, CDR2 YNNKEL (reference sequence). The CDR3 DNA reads TGTGCCAGCAGCCAAACATGGAGCCAGCCCCAGCATTTT. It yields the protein CASSQTWSQPQHF.

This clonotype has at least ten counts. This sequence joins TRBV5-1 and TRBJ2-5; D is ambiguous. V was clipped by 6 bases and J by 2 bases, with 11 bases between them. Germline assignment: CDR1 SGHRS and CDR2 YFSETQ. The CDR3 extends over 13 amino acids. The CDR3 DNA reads TGCGCCAGCACCTATCGAGGTCAAGAGACCCAGTACTTC. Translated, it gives CASTYRGQETQYF.

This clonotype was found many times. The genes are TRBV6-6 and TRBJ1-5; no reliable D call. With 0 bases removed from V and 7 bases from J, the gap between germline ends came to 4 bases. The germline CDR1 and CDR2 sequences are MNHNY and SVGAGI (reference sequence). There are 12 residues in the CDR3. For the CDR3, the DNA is TGTGCCAGCAGTTACTCCGGGCAGCCCCAGCATTTT. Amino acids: CASSYSGQPQHF.

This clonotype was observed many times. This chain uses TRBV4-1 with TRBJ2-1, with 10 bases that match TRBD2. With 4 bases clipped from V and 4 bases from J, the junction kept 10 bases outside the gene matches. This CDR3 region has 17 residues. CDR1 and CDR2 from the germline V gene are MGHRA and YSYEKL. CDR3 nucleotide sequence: TGCGCCAGCAGCCTATCCAGGACTAGCGGATCATACAATGAGCAGTTCTTC. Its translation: CASSLSRTSGSYNEQFF.

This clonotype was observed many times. CDR3 DNA: TGCGCCAGCACATGGGACCCCGCGGGAGGGGAGACCCAGTACTTC. The encoded protein is CASTWDPAGGETQYF. V gene TRBV5-1 combines with J gene TRBJ2-5; 9 bases are shared with TRBD2. V shed 6 bases and J 5 bases; nucleotides not matched to a gene: 11. The germline CDR1 and CDR2 sequences are SGHRS and YFSETQ. CDR3 length: 15 amino acids. The full variable domain, its missing parts supplied by reference TRBV5-1 and TRBJ2-5, is KAGVTQTPRYLIKTRGQQVTLSCSPISGHRSVSWYQQTPGQGLQFLFEYFSETQRNKGNFPGRFSGRQFSNSRSEMNVSTLELGDSALYLCASTWDPAGGETQYFGPGTRLLVL.